Below, 24 T cell receptor beta chains from the same sample are listed, as sequenced in a study of T cell changes during pregnancy in multiple sclerosis. Method: immunoSEQ multiplex PCR; TCRdb's copy keeps in-frame clones and lacks some. The sample yields tens of thousands of clones, over 95% seen once. The sample was CD8+ T cells from peripheral blood mononuclear cells, taken after pregnancy. These receptors were collected from a female donor with multiple sclerosis, enrolled in a pregnancy study.

The genes are TRBV7-8 and TRBJ2-1; no clear D. The CDR3 contains 13 residues. The germline gives CDR1 SGHVS, CDR2 FQNEAQ. V lost 2 bases and J lost 5, with 7 bases in between. The CDR3 sequence: CASSLFFNNEQFF. The CDR3 nucleotides are TGTGCCAGCAGCTTATTTTTCAACAATGAGCAGTTCTTC.

The table lists this clone with a count of one. V and J are TRBV9 and TRBJ2-7; 16 nucleotides align to TRBD2. Per the germline V gene, CDR1 is SGDLS and CDR2 is YYNGEE. The CDR3 length is 16 residues. With 3 bases clipped from V and 9 bases from J, the junction kept 9 bases outside the gene matches. DNA for the CDR3: TGTGCCAGCAGCGGCCCGGGACTAGCGGGGGGGGTGGTGCAGTACTTC. Translated, it gives CASSGPGLAGGVVQYF.

This clone was counted a single time. The chain has TRBV7-6 and TRBJ1-2; TRBD1 is a possible D gene (6 bases). The CDR3 has 14 residues. Per germline, CDR1 SGHVS and CDR2 FNYEAQ. Trimming left V 5 bases short and J 6 bases short, with 16 bases between. The chain's CDR3 is CASSLKGGVDGYTF. CDR3 DNA sequence: TGTGCCAGCAGCCTCAAAGGGGGGGTAGATGGCTACACCTTC.

The chain combines TRBV29-1 with TRBJ2-1, with D tentatively TRBD1 (5 bases). V lost 6 bases and J 9 bases, leaving 15 bases between the germline ends. This CDR3 is 12 amino acids long. Germline V gene sequence: CDR1 SQVTM, CDR2 ANQGSEA. The CDR3 bases are TGCAGCGTGCCCAGGGCTGGCGGTGAGCAGTTCTTC. Residues: CSVPRAGGEQFF.

On this clone itself: An end of the junction does not agree with germline; a read error may underlie this. The V and J genes are TRBV27 and TRBJ2-2; 8 bases map to TRBD2. CDR3 length: 12 amino acids. From germline, CDR1 is MNHEY and CDR2 SMNVEV (reference sequence). CDR3 amino acids: CGVGRVAGELFF. In DNA, the CDR3 is TGCGGCGTCGGGAGGGTGGCCGGGGAGCTGTTTTTT.

This clone occurred a few times. The V call is TRBV28, the J call TRBJ2-7; 9 positions agree with TRBD2. There are 15 residues in the CDR3. The germline gives CDR1 MDHEN, CDR2 SYDVKM. V was pared by 5 bases and J by 3 bases, with 8 bases of the junction left unmatched. The CDR3 nucleotides read TGTGCCAGCAGTCCTCCGGCGGGAGGGATCTACGAGCAGTACTTC. Amino acid sequence: CASSPPAGGIYEQYF.

The sample holds one count of this clone. The chain employs TRBV9 and TRBJ2-2; 8 bases match TRBD2. Germline V CDR1 and CDR2: SGDLS, YYNGEE. This CDR3 has 18 amino acids. The trim removed 3 bases at V and 6 bases at J, leaving 16 bases unmatched. The CDR3 region has the DNA TGTGCCAGCAGCGCGTCGGTTACCGGGAGGGCCAAAGCCGGGGAGCTGTTTTTT. It encodes CASSASVTGRAKAGELFF. The full variable domain, with the rest looked up from reference TRBV9 and TRBJ2-2, is DSGVTQTPKHLITATGQRVTLRCSPRSGDLSVYWYQQSLDQGLQFLIQYYNGEERAKGNILERFSAQQFPDLHSELNLSSLELGDSALYFCASSASVTGRAKAGELFFGEGSRLTVL.

V gene TRBV29-1 combines with J gene TRBJ2-1; no reliable D call. The CDR3 covers 14 residues. V lost 4 bases to trimming and J lost 3 bases, with 13 bases between them. Looked up from germline, CDR1 is SQVTM and CDR2 is ANQGSEA. CDR3 residues: CSVARQEGYNEQFF. The CDR3 DNA follows: TGCAGCGTTGCTCGTCAGGAAGGCTACAATGAGCAGTTCTTC.

The V gene is TRBV10-3, the J gene TRBJ1-5; 9 bases fit TRBD1. This CDR3 contains 15 residues. The ends lost 6 bases at V and 5 bases at J; junction bases unmatched: 8. Germline V CDR1 and CDR2: ENHRY, SYGVKD. CDR3 nucleotide sequence: TGTGCCATCAGACCGGGACAGGGTGTGGATCAGCCCCAGCATTTT. It translates to CAIRPGQGVDQPQHF.

The chain combines TRBV6-1 with TRBJ2-1; D might be TRBD1 (5 bases). This CDR3 has 13 residues. The V end was cut by 5 bases, the J end by 5 bases, with 10 bases between. Germline CDR1 MNHNS, CDR2 SASEGT. In nucleotides, the CDR3 is TGTGCCAGCAGTCACCCGACAGACAATGAGCAGTTCTTC. It translates to CASSHPTDNEQFF.

V gene TRBV27 combines with J gene TRBJ2-1; D gene unclear. The CDR3 covers 13 residues. CDR1 is MNHEY, CDR2 SMNVEV, per germline (reference sequence). V lost 5 bases and J lost 1, with 6 bases in between. Here the CDR3 reads CASSASSYNEQFF. The CDR3 nucleotides read TGTGCCAGCAGTGCTAGTTCCTACAATGAGCAGTTCTTC.

The chain carries TRBV4-2 and TRBJ2-7; the D gene is possibly TRBD2 (7 bases). This CDR3 spans 13 amino acids. Deletions cut 1 base from V and 6 bases from J, with 10 bases between. Germline assignment: CDR1 LGHNA and CDR2 YNFKEQ. Written as DNA, the CDR3 is TGTGCCAGCAGCCAAGTCGCGGGGGCCGAGCAGTACTTC. Encoded protein: CASSQVAGAEQYF.

The V gene is TRBV28, the J gene TRBJ2-7, with TRBD1 matching 9 bases. This CDR3 is 15 amino acids long. V trimming: 6 bases; J trimming: 6 bases; junction bases outside the gene matches: 12. Per the germline V gene, CDR1 is MDHEN and CDR2 is SYDVKM. The CDR3 DNA follows: TGTGCCAGCAGCCCCGCCGGGACAGGGATTTTCGAGCAGTACTTC. Translated: CASSPAGTGIFEQYF. Combining the CDR3 with reference TRBV28 and TRBJ2-7 gives the whole variable domain DVKVTQSSRYLVKRTGEKVFLECVQDMDHENMFWYRQDPGLGLRLIYFSYDVKMKEKGDIPEGYSVSREKKERFSLILESASTNQTSMYLCASSPAGTGIFEQYFGPGTRLTVT.

A single count supports this clone. The rearrangement joins TRBV6-1 to TRBJ2-1; D uncertain. The CDR3 sequence is 15 residues long. In germline, CDR1 is MNHNS, CDR2 SASEGT. V was clipped by 7 bases and J by 5 bases, with 18 bases between them. The CDR3 nucleotides are TGTGCCAGCATCAGAGAGGAGCCCTGGGACAATGAGCAGTTCTTC. This translates into CASIREEPWDNEQFF.

The genes are TRBV5-4 and TRBJ2-1; D not certain. Germline values: CDR1 SGHNT, CDR2 YYREEE (reference sequence). Trimming took 0 bases from V and 8 from J, leaving 9 bases between them. The CDR3 consists of 13 residues. CDR3 coding DNA: TGTGCCAGCAGCTTGGATGAAGCCCATGAGCAGTTCTTC. It translates to CASSLDEAHEQFF.

The chain links TRBV27 to TRBJ1-2; perhaps TRBD1 as D (6 bases). CDR1 and CDR2 (germline): MNHEY, SMNVEV (reference sequence). The CDR3 extends over 15 amino acids. The V and J ends lost 0 bases and 8 bases respectively, with 16 bases between them. Here the CDR3 DNA reads TGTGCCAGCAGTTTATCCCGGGGGGGGCTTGAGGGCTACACCTTC. It codes for CASSLSRGGLEGYTF.

This clone has only one observation. The chain joins TRBV14 to TRBJ2-1; 7 nucleotides align to TRBD1. Trimming at V came to 3 bases and at J to 10 bases, leaving 6 bases not matched to a gene. CDR1 and CDR2 from the germline V gene are SGHDN and FVKESK. This CDR3 has 13 amino acids. The DNA for the CDR3 is TGTGCCAGCAGCCAGGACAGGTATAACGAGCAGTTCTTC. Protein: CASSQDRYNEQFF.

The DNA for the CDR3 is TGTGCCAGTAGTATGGGGACTAGCGGTACAAATGAGCAGTTCTTC. It translates to CASSMGTSGTNEQFF. This chain connects TRBV19 to TRBJ2-1; 11 nucleotides line up with TRBD2. V gave up 3 bases and J gave up 7 bases; unmatched junction bases: 5. The CDR3 loop spans 15 amino acids. Germline V gene lookup returns CDR1 LNHDA and CDR2 SQIVND (reference sequence).

This chain links TRBV19 with TRBJ1-1; weak D call: TRBD1 (5 bases). Germline V gene lookup returns CDR1 LNHDA and CDR2 SQIVND (reference sequence). Trimming took 3 bases from V and 1 from J, leaving 12 bases between them. The CDR3 is made up of 15 amino acids. The CDR3 is CASSMGSRANTEAFF. The CDR3 DNA sequence: TGTGCCAGTAGTATGGGGTCCAGGGCGAACACTGAAGCTTTCTTT. Using reference TRBV19 and TRBJ1-1 for the parts outside the CDR3, the full variable domain is DGGITQSPKYLFRKEGQNVTLSCEQNLNHDAMYWYRQDPGQGLRLIYYSQIVNDFQKGDIAEGYSVSREKKESFPLTVTSAQKNPTAFYLCASSMGSRANTEAFFGQGTRLTVV.

This clone came up once. The chain carries TRBV19 and TRBJ1-5; 7 nucleotides line up with TRBD1. The CDR3 consists of 14 residues. The J segment lost 0 bases and the V segment lost 7 bases, leaving 3 bases of the junction unmatched. Germline CDR1 and CDR2: LNHDA and SQIVND (reference sequence). The CDR3 loop reads CASMGTDSNQPQHF. The CDR3, as DNA: TGTGCCAGTATGGGGACAGATAGCAATCAGCCCCAGCATTTT.

This rearrangement joins TRBV7-2 to TRBJ1-2; a possible D gene is TRBD1 (6 bases). Germline CDR1 reads SGHTA; CDR2 reads FQGNSA. This CDR3 is built from 13 residues. V lost 5 bases and J 3 bases, leaving 10 bases between the germline ends. The CDR3 sequence is CASSVGQHYGYTF. The CDR3 nucleotides are TGTGCCAGCAGCGTAGGACAGCACTATGGCTACACCTTC.

As to this clone: This CDR3 is also generated by other DNA sequences in the sample. This chain links TRBV6-5 with TRBJ2-7; 7 bases fit TRBD2. V lost 0 bases and J lost 3; bases outside the gene matches: 2. Germline V gene sequence: CDR1 MNHEY, CDR2 SVGAGI. CDR3 length equals 14 residues. The CDR3 loop is CASSYSGGSYEQYF. In DNA form, the CDR3 reads TGTGCCAGCAGTTACTCGGGAGGGAGCTACGAGCAGTACTTC.

The chain has TRBV15 and TRBJ2-1, with 11 positions matching TRBD2. Germline CDR1 reads LNHNV; CDR2 reads YYDKDF (reference sequence). Trimming cost V 4 bases and J 4 bases; bases outside gene matches: 6. This CDR3 is built from 16 residues. DNA of the CDR3: TGTGCCACCAGCATTAGCGGGAGGGCCAGTTACAATGAGCAGTTCTTC. Translating it yields CATSISGRASYNEQFF.

The CDR3 region has the DNA TGTGCCAGCAGCCTGACAACTTACGAGCAGTACTTC. It translates to CASSLTTYEQYF. The rearrangement links TRBV14 to TRBJ2-7; D not certain. Trimming stripped 4 bases from V and 4 bases from J, with 8 bases between. The V gene's germline CDR1 is SGHDN and CDR2 FVKESK. The CDR3 is 12 amino acids.